This T cell receptor beta chain originates from a study of blood T cell repertoires in COVID-19. Germline V gene data show CDR1 as SGHTA and CDR2 as FQGNSA. The V segment lost 6 bases and the J segment 7 bases; nucleotides outside the gene matches: 19. The CDR3 is made up of 17 amino acids. Enrollees, about 18 to 90 years old, lived in fewer than 25 US areas. Some clones are missing from TCRdb's copy, which holds only in-frame ones; the method was immunoSEQ multiplex PCR. The sample lists roughly 160,000 clones; 75% to 90% were seen once. This sequence joins TRBV7-2 and TRBJ1-2; TRBD1 agrees at 8 bases. This TCR was recovered from a woman aged 60-75 years who had recovered from COVID-19. Sequenced material: PBMCs or T cells enriched from blood (not recorded which). CDR3 sequence reads: CASSLSQGAFYLGGYTF. CDR3 nucleotides: TGTGCCAGCAGTCTGTCGCAGGGGGCATTTTATCTCGGTGGCTACACCTTC.